Each of the 30 T cell receptor beta chains below was sequenced from the same sample in a study of cytomegalovirus exposure and HLA in healthy donors. The PCR made use of 60 Vbeta and 13 Jbeta primers. Clones were sequenced by immunoSEQ multiplex PCR, and TCRdb holds only the in-frame ones, with some missing. Across about 130,000 clones, the top ten clones capture 1.5% to 2.5% of the sample. Sequenced material: PBMCs. Receptors originate from an older woman in good health and CMV-seronegative.

V is TRBV4-1 and J is TRBJ2-4, with D perhaps TRBD1 (5 bases). The germline CDR1 and CDR2 sequences are MGHRA and YSYEKL. Trimming took off 0 bases at V and 1 base at J, with 13 bases between the two ends. CDR3 size: 17 residues. CDR3 DNA: TGCGCCAGCAGCCAAGATCCCGACAGAAGGGCCAAAAACATTCAGTACTTC. Residues: CASSQDPDRRAKNIQYF.

V gene TRBV5-6 combines with J gene TRBJ1-4; possible D gene TRBD1, 5 bases. Germline values: CDR1 SGHDT, CDR2 YYEEEE. V was pared by 1 base and J by 8 bases, with 18 bases between. The CDR3 consists of 16 residues. The CDR3 loop is CASSLFYEQVHEKLFF. CDR3 coding DNA: TGTGCCAGCAGCTTGTTTTACGAACAGGTCCACGAAAAACTGTTTTTT.

This rearrangement joins TRBV2 to TRBJ1-2; maybe TRBD1 (6 bases). The germline V and J ends were trimmed by 8 bases and 0 bases, with 7 bases remaining between them. This CDR3 is built from 12 residues. Germline assignment: CDR1 SNHLY and CDR2 FYNNEI. In nucleotides, the CDR3 is TGTGCCAGCGACAGGACTAACTATGGCTACACCTTC. It codes for CASDRTNYGYTF.

The chain uses TRBV19 and TRBJ2-3, with a possible D match to TRBD1 (6 bases). Germline V gives CDR1 LNHDA, CDR2 SQIVND (reference sequence). This CDR3 is 14 amino acids long. Trimming took off 7 bases at V and 4 bases at J, with 15 bases between the two ends. The CDR3 DNA reads TGTGCCAGTAAGAGAGGGGGTTGGGCAGATACGCAGTATTTT. Translation: CASKRGGWADTQYF. The full variable domain, in which reference TRBV19 and TRBJ2-3 provide the parts outside the CDR3, is DGGITQSPKYLFRKEGQNVTLSCEQNLNHDAMYWYRQDPGQGLRLIYYSQIVNDFQKGDIAEGYSVSREKKESFPLTVTSAQKNPTAFYLCASKRGGWADTQYFGPGTRLTVL.

The CDR3: CASSLMMSSGNTIYF. In nucleotides, the CDR3 is TGTGCCAGCAGCTTAATGATGAGCTCTGGAAACACCATATATTTT. The rearrangement links TRBV7-9 to TRBJ1-3, with D unclear. The germline V gene encodes CDR1 SEHNR and CDR2 FQNEAQ (reference sequence). The CDR3 is 15 amino acids. Deletions cut 2 bases from V and 0 bases from J, with 8 bases between.

This chain joins TRBV6-4 and TRBJ2-7; TRBD1 agrees at 7 bases. The V segment lost 5 bases and the J segment 1 base; nucleotides outside the gene matches: 8. This CDR3 is built from 15 residues. Germline assignment: CDR1 MRHNA and CDR2 SNTAGT. The CDR3 reads CASSIRDRGSYEQYF. The CDR3 DNA reads TGTGCCAGCAGTATCCGGGACAGAGGTTCCTACGAGCAGTACTTC.

The chain links TRBV5-1 to TRBJ1-1; D remains unclear. The germline V gene has CDR1 SGHRS and CDR2 YFSETQ. V gave up 2 bases and J gave up 2 bases, with 13 bases separating them. The CDR3 covers 15 residues. CDR3 loop: CASSFLQGRNTEAFF. In nucleotides, the CDR3 is TGCGCCAGCAGCTTTCTGCAAGGGAGAAACACTGAAGCTTTCTTT.

V gene TRBV10-1 combines with J gene TRBJ2-1; TRBD2 aligns across 10 bases. This CDR3 comprises 15 residues. The germline CDR1 and CDR2 sequences are WNHNN and SYGVQD (reference sequence). Trimming at V came to 4 bases and at J to 4 bases, leaving 4 bases not matched to a gene. The CDR3: CASSGWTSGYNEQFF. CDR3 nucleotides: TGCGCCAGCAGTGGATGGACTAGCGGATACAATGAGCAGTTCTTC.

The chain links TRBV5-1 to TRBJ1-2; D remains unclear. Trimming took off 3 bases at V and 6 bases at J, with 15 bases between the two ends. Germline loops: CDR1 SGHRS, CDR2 YFSETQ. The CDR3 is 14 residues long. The CDR3 bases are TGCGCCAGCAGCTCGGCGACGGGGAGGCATGGCTACACCTTC. Encoded protein: CASSSATGRHGYTF.

The rearrangement uses TRBV30 and TRBJ1-3; tentatively, D is TRBD1 (6 bases). The CDR3 runs to 16 residues. Trimming shortened V by 4 bases and J by 0 bases, and 16 bases separated the two germline ends. Germline loops: CDR1 GTSNPN, CDR2 SVGIG (reference sequence). The CDR3 coding sequence is TGTGCCTGGACTTTTGCCGGACAGATCTCTGGAAACACCATATATTTT. Its translation: CAWTFAGQISGNTIYF. The full variable domain, with the rest looked up from reference TRBV30 and TRBJ1-3, is SQTIHQWPATLVQPVGSPLSLECTVEGTSNPNLYWYRQAAGRGLQLLFYSVGIGQISSEVPQNLSASRPQDRQFILSSKKLLLSDSGFYLCAWTFAGQISGNTIYFGEGSWLTVV.

The J gene is TRBJ1-6, the V gene TRBV27, with 9 positions matching TRBD1. The length of the CDR3 is 15 residues. The germline CDR1 and CDR2 sequences are MNHEY and SMNVEV (reference sequence). V was clipped by 1 base and J by 9 bases; unmatched bases: 4. The CDR3 region has the DNA TGTGCCAGCAGTTTATTCCTGACAGGGGGTTCACCCCTCCACTTT. Translated, it gives CASSLFLTGGSPLHF.

Details on this clone: Other DNA sequences in the sample encode the same CDR3. The gene calls are TRBV7-9 and TRBJ2-5; maybe TRBD1 (5 bases). CDR3 size: 11 residues. Trimming removed 4 bases at V and 5 bases at J, with 5 bases between. The germline V gene has CDR1 SEHNR and CDR2 FQNEAQ (reference sequence). CDR3: CASSSGETQYF. Written as DNA, the CDR3 is TGTGCCAGCAGCTCAGGGGAGACCCAGTACTTC.

V usage is TRBV7-2 and J usage is TRBJ2-1; TRBD2 matches at 11 bases. With 2 bases clipped from V and 1 base from J, the junction kept 4 bases outside the gene matches. The CDR3 consists of 17 residues. Germline V gene sequence: CDR1 SGHTA, CDR2 FQGNSA. CDR3 coding DNA: TGTGCCAGCAGCTTAATTAGCGGGGGGGATTCCTACAATGAGCAGTTCTTC. This translates into CASSLISGGDSYNEQFF.

This rearrangement joins TRBV2 to TRBJ2-2; TRBD1 matches 10 bases. The CDR3 is 14 residues long. Germline CDR1 reads SNHLY; CDR2 reads FYNNEI. V shed 8 bases and J 3 bases; nucleotides not matched to a gene: 3. This chain's CDR3 is CASRQGADTGELFF. DNA for the CDR3: TGTGCCAGCCGACAGGGGGCGGACACCGGGGAGCTGTTTTTT.

The chain carries TRBV19 and TRBJ1-5; the D is unclear. In germline, CDR1 is LNHDA, CDR2 SQIVND (reference sequence). The CDR3 is 13 residues long. V shed 8 bases and J shed 0 bases, with 8 bases lying between them. The CDR3 sequence: CASARGSNQPQHF. Here the CDR3 DNA reads TGTGCCAGTGCCCGAGGTAGCAATCAGCCCCAGCATTTT.

The chain has TRBV6-1 and TRBJ2-7; D is undetermined. Germline V CDR1 and CDR2: MNHNS, SASEGT. Trimming took off 0 bases at V and 3 bases at J, with 15 bases between the two ends. The CDR3 covers 16 residues. The CDR3 nucleotides are TGTGCCAGCAGTGAAGCGCTTGGCAGGCAGAACTACGAGCAGTACTTC. This gives the protein CASSEALGRQNYEQYF.

The CDR3 DNA reads TGTGCCTGGAACGGACAGGGGCCGTACAATGAGCAGTTCTTC. Translating gives CAWNGQGPYNEQFF. V and J are TRBV30 and TRBJ2-1, with 9 bases lining up with TRBD1. This CDR3 is 14 amino acids long. V trimming: 4 bases; J trimming: 4 bases; junction bases outside the gene matches: 5. Germline V gene lookup returns CDR1 GTSNPN and CDR2 SVGIG (reference sequence).

The V call is TRBV6-5, the J call TRBJ2-7; 7 bases are a match to TRBD2. This CDR3 region has 15 residues. Germline V gene lookup returns CDR1 MNHEY and CDR2 SVGAGI. The V and J ends lost 2 bases and 0 bases, in that order; junction bases with no gene match: 4. The CDR3 nucleotides are TGTGCCAGCAGTTACGGGGAGGGCAGCTCCTACGAGCAGTACTTC. It specifies CASSYGEGSSYEQYF.

The chain uses TRBV5-1 and TRBJ1-2; 7 bases line up with TRBD1. The V and J ends lost 0 bases and 1 base, in that order; junction bases with no gene match: 6. Germline V CDR1 and CDR2: SGHRS, YFSETQ. The CDR3 consists of 16 residues. The CDR3 region has the DNA TGCGCCAGCAGCTTGGCCAGGCAGGGGGATAACTATGGCTACACCTTC. Its protein is CASSLARQGDNYGYTF.

The V call is TRBV7-6, the J call TRBJ2-7; 7 bases are shared with TRBD1. CDR3 length equals 12 residues. Per germline, CDR1 SGHVS and CDR2 FNYEAQ. V dropped 6 bases and J dropped 6; count of bases not matched to a gene: 5. As DNA, the CDR3 is TGTGCCAGCAGAGGGACAGTAACCGAGCAGTACTTC. Translated, it gives CASRGTVTEQYF.

The rearrangement joins TRBV5-1 to TRBJ2-1, with 12 bases aligning to TRBD2. The junction had 4 bases not matched to a gene; V was cut back by 1 base and J by 2 bases. Germline V gene sequence: CDR1 SGHRS, CDR2 YFSETQ. This CDR3 has 17 residues. The CDR3 sequence: CASSLWASGGAYNEQFF. Written as DNA, the CDR3 is TGCGCCAGCAGCTTGTGGGCTAGCGGGGGGGCCTACAATGAGCAGTTCTTC.

The V and J genes are TRBV19 and TRBJ1-6; D gene uncertain. This CDR3 region has 14 residues. Germline V gene data show CDR1 as LNHDA and CDR2 as SQIVND (reference sequence). The germline V and J ends were trimmed by 3 bases and 6 bases, with 9 bases remaining between them. As DNA, the CDR3 is TGTGCCAGTAGTATGTCAGGTGGTAATTCACCCCTCCACTTT. Translated, it gives CASSMSGGNSPLHF.

The chain couples TRBV5-1 to TRBJ2-7, with 11 positions matching TRBD2. Unmatched junction bases numbered 21, after V lost 4 bases and J lost 0 bases. The CDR3 covers 21 residues. CDR1 SGHRS and CDR2 YFSETQ come from the germline V gene. CDR3 in DNA: TGCGCCAGCAGCGCCAAATTTACTAGCGGGAGTCCCAAGAGGTTCTCCTACGAGCAGTACTTC. Amino acids: CASSAKFTSGSPKRFSYEQYF.

V and J are TRBV4-1 and TRBJ2-7; TRBD2 matches at 10 bases. V trimming: 3 bases; J trimming: 3 bases; junction bases outside the gene matches: 5. Germline lookup yields CDR1 MGHRA and CDR2 YSYEKL. This CDR3 region has 15 residues. DNA of the CDR3: TGCGCCAGCAGCCAGGAGTGGACTAGCGGCTACGAGCAGTACTTC. It translates to CASSQEWTSGYEQYF.

The DNA for the CDR3 is TGCGCCAGCAGCCTCGGGGGGGCACCGTCACCCCTCCACTTT. Encoded protein: CASSLGGAPSPLHF. This rearrangement joins TRBV5-1 to TRBJ1-6; D possibly corresponds to TRBD1 (6 bases). The V end was cut by 4 bases, the J end by 10 bases, with 15 bases between. Germline V gives CDR1 SGHRS, CDR2 YFSETQ. This CDR3 is 14 amino acids long.

J is TRBJ1-1 and V is TRBV5-5, with D perhaps TRBD1 (5 bases). V was pared by 0 bases and J by 0 bases, with 12 bases between. This CDR3 comprises 16 residues. CDR1 is SGHKS, CDR2 YYEKEE, per germline (reference sequence). The CDR3 sequence: CASSLVHSGLNTEAFF. The CDR3, as DNA: TGTGCCAGCAGCTTGGTACACTCAGGGTTGAACACTGAAGCTTTCTTT.

The chain carries TRBV25-1 and TRBJ1-4; 7 bases align to TRBD1. The CDR3 length is 16 residues. Germline lookup yields CDR1 MGHDK and CDR2 SYGVNS. V shed 5 bases and J 0 bases; nucleotides not matched to a gene: 6. The DNA of the CDR3 is TGTGCCAGCAGTCACTACCAGGGGGCAACTAATGAAAAACTGTTTTTT. Residues: CASSHYQGATNEKLFF.

The V gene is TRBV30, the J gene TRBJ2-2; tentatively, D is TRBD2 (5 bases). Trimming took off 4 bases at V and 2 bases at J, with 14 bases between the two ends. Germline V gives CDR1 GTSNPN, CDR2 SVGIG (reference sequence). This CDR3 region has 15 residues. The CDR3 nucleotides read TGTGCCTGGAATTACGGAGGTCACAACACCGGGGAGCTGTTTTTT. This encodes CAWNYGGHNTGELFF.

This chain connects TRBV18 to TRBJ2-7; D possibly corresponds to TRBD2 (6 bases). Per germline, CDR1 KGHSH and CDR2 LQKENI. The CDR3 is 16 amino acids. The V end lost 0 bases, the J end lost 5 bases, and 17 bases lay between the germline ends. CDR3 sequence (DNA): TGTGCCAGCTCACCACCTGGTAGCGGCCCCTCGAACGAGCAGTACTTC. Its translation is CASSPPGSGPSNEQYF.

V usage is TRBV10-1 and J usage is TRBJ2-7; D is possibly TRBD1 (6 bases). This CDR3 spans 14 amino acids. CDR1 and CDR2 from the germline V gene are WNHNN and SYGVQD (reference sequence). V shed 2 bases and J shed 2 bases, with 10 bases lying between them. The CDR3 sequence: CASSEGRGTYEQYF. The CDR3 DNA reads as TGCGCCAGCAGTGAGGGCAGGGGAACCTACGAGCAGTACTTC.